The 24 T cell receptor beta chains below come from one sample, sequenced in a study of T cells of healthy individuals. One entry per CDR3 protein results from TCRdb running MiXCR on the 5' RACE reads. The sample holds tens of thousands of distinct CDR3 sequences, approximately 4.8% seen once. The receptors derive from a female donor in good health.

Ten or more counts support this clonotype. V usage is TRBV18 and J usage is TRBJ2-7; tentatively, D is TRBD2 (6 bases). V was cut by 2 bases and J by 4 bases, with 18 bases left in between. Per germline, CDR1 KGHSH and CDR2 LQKENI. The CDR3 is 16 amino acids. The CDR3 DNA sequence: TGTGCCAGCTCACCAACCCCGGGACTTACAGTATACGAGCAGTACTTC. This sequence encodes CASSPTPGLTVYEQYF.

This sequence joins TRBV5-1 and TRBJ1-1; D uncertain. CDR1 is SGHRS and CDR2 is YFSETQ in the germline V gene. Between the trimmed V and J ends, which lost 0 bases and 5 bases, there was a span of 8 bases. CDR3 length: 13 amino acids. In DNA, the CDR3 is TGCGCCAGCAGCTTGGACACTGAGACTGAAGCTTTCTTT. It encodes CASSLDTETEAFF.

This clonotype was seen a handful of times. The J gene is TRBJ1-5, the V gene TRBV6-2 or TRBV6-3, with D tentatively TRBD1 (5 bases). The CDR3 extends over 15 amino acids. From germline, CDR1 is MNHEY and CDR2 SVGEGT. V dropped 4 bases and J dropped 4 bases, with 14 bases sitting between them. The CDR3 sequence is CASSLGPLENQPQHF. As DNA, the CDR3 is TGTGCCAGCAGTTTGGGACCCCTGGAGAATCAGCCCCAGCATTTT.

This clonotype was counted at least ten times. The chain uses TRBV12-3 or TRBV12-4 and TRBJ1-1; D perhaps matches TRBD1 (5 bases). This CDR3 comprises 15 residues. The V end lost 7 bases, the J end lost 5 bases, and 20 bases lay between the germline ends. CDR3 region: CASTQEGAAITEAFF. The CDR3 region has the DNA TGTGCCAGCACCCAGGAAGGGGCAGCTATTACTGAAGCTTTCTTT.

This clonotype was detected ten times or more. The chain couples TRBV10-3 to TRBJ2-1; 16 nucleotides line up with TRBD2. The trim removed 5 bases at V and 9 bases at J, leaving 7 bases unmatched. The CDR3 is 16 amino acids. Germline CDR1 ENHRY, CDR2 SYGVKD. The CDR3 region has the DNA TGTGCCATCAGTCCGGGGACTAGCGGGAGGGGTAGTGAGCAGTTCTTC. Its protein is CAISPGTSGRGSEQFF.

With regard to this clonotype: Sequence at one end of the junction differs from germline and may be a read error. The genes are TRBV7-9 and TRBJ2-3, with 10 bases identical to TRBD1. CDR3 length: 15 residues. CDR1 is SEHNR, CDR2 FQNEAQ, per germline (reference sequence). The CDR3 spells CASRGDRGIADTRYF. The CDR3 DNA is TGTGCCAGCAGGGGGGACAGGGGTATTGCAGATACGCGGTATTTT.

In its sample, this clonotype was seen many times. The rearrangement uses TRBV7-2 and TRBJ2-7; D unclear. Germline CDR1 SGHTA, CDR2 FQGNSA. The CDR3 spans 12 residues. The V gene lost 8 bases and the J gene lost 4 bases, with 12 bases spanning the gap. CDR3 nucleotides: TGTGCCAGCGGACCTACCTTGTACGAGCAGTACTTC. Amino acids: CASGPTLYEQYF.

This clonotype has at least ten counts. V gene TRBV7-9 combines with J gene TRBJ2-3, with 9 nucleotides matching TRBD1. J was trimmed by 1 base and V by 5 bases; bases with no gene match: 16. Germline V gene data show CDR1 as SEHNR and CDR2 as FQNEAQ (reference sequence). CDR3 size: 19 residues. CDR3 bases: TGTGCCAGCAGCCCCCCGCGGACAGGGGTCCCGTTCGGCACAGATACGCAGTATTTT. Amino acids: CASSPPRTGVPFGTDTQYF.

This clonotype came up many times. Since no conserved phenylalanine or tryptophan closes the CDR3, a read error is the likely cause. The DNA is omitted, as the CDR3 cannot be located on it reliably, and the CDR3 follows TCRdb's listing. The CDR3 sequence: CASSQGNGLAI. The chain carries TRBV3-1 and TRBJ1-2. The length of the CDR3 is 11 amino acids, counting both ends. CDR1 is LGHDT, CDR2 YNNKEL, per germline (reference sequence).

This clonotype was seen repeatedly, ten times or more. The CDR3 coding sequence is TGTGCCACCAGCCCAGGGATTGGAGTTTACAATGAGCAGTTCTTC. Residues: CATSPGIGVYNEQFF. The V and J genes are TRBV15 and TRBJ2-1, with D maybe TRBD1 (5 bases). Germline values: CDR1 LNHNV, CDR2 YYDKDF (reference sequence). The CDR3 has 15 amino acids. V gave up 5 bases and J gave up 4 bases, with 15 bases separating them.

This clonotype has at least ten counts. This chain joins TRBV20-1 and TRBJ2-2; D ambiguous. This CDR3 is 13 amino acids long. The germline V gene has CDR1 DFQATT and CDR2 SNEGSKA (reference sequence). Trimming cost V 6 bases and J 0 bases, with 8 bases left between them. The CDR3 loop reads CSAPRANTGELFF. In DNA form, the CDR3 reads TGCAGTGCCCCGAGAGCGAACACCGGGGAGCTGTTTTTT.

The rearrangement links TRBV12-3 or TRBV12-4 to TRBJ1-2, with 9 bases fitting TRBD1. The CDR3 is 14 residues long. Trimming cost V 6 bases and J 8 bases; bases outside gene matches: 10. In DNA form, the CDR3 reads TGTGCCAGCAGACTCAGTGGGACAGGGCGCGGCTACACCTTC. Its translation is CASRLSGTGRGYTF.

This clonotype has just a few counts. CDR3 sequence reads: CASSSSPAGGPAYGYTF. Here the CDR3 DNA reads TGTGCCAGCAGTTCTAGCCCCGCCGGGGGGCCGGCCTATGGCTACACCTTC. The chain carries TRBV12-3 or TRBV12-4 and TRBJ1-2; D possibly corresponds to TRBD1 (6 bases). The CDR3 loop spans 17 amino acids. V lost 4 bases and J 4 bases, leaving 22 bases between the germline ends.

Many counts were recorded for this clonotype. This chain uses TRBV10-3 with TRBJ2-2; D tentatively reads TRBD1 or TRBD2 (5 bases each). The CDR3 sequence is 15 residues long. Per germline, CDR1 ENHRY and CDR2 SYGVKD. Trimming pared 4 bases from V and 7 bases from J, leaving 16 bases between. The CDR3 reads CAISAGTDTVGELFF. The CDR3 DNA follows: TGTGCCATCAGTGCCGGGACGGACACTGTCGGGGAGCTGTTTTTT.

This clonotype was counted between two and nine times. The gene calls are TRBV28 and TRBJ1-2, with D possibly matching TRBD1 (6 bases). V was shortened by 3 bases and J by 3 bases, with 11 bases between the two germline ends. CDR1 is MDHEN, CDR2 SYDVKM, per germline. The CDR3 is made up of 14 amino acids. The DNA for the CDR3 is TGTGCCAGCAGTTTGCAGGGGCCCTACTATGGCTACACCTTC. Translation gives CASSLQGPYYGYTF.

In DNA form, the CDR3 reads TGTGCCAGCTCCTCGTGGGGGGCCTCTGGAAACACCATATATTTT. It yields the protein CASSSWGASGNTIYF. The rearrangement joins TRBV2 to TRBJ1-3, with D possibly TRBD1 on 6 matching bases. The V end lost 8 bases, the J end lost 0 bases, and 14 bases lay between the germline ends. In germline, CDR1 is SNHLY, CDR2 FYNNEI. This CDR3 has 15 residues. Full variable domain (outside the CDR3, taken from reference TRBV2 and TRBJ1-3): EPEVTQTPSHQVTQMGQEVILRCVPISNHLYFYWYRQILGQKVEFLVSFYNNEISEKSEIFDDQFSVERPDGSNFTLKIRSTKLEDSAMYFCASSSWGASGNTIYFGEGSWLTVV.

This clonotype has a count of ten or more. CDR3 DNA sequence: TGCAGTGCTAGAGGAACTAGCGTCCAAGAGACCCAGTACTTC. Translated, it gives CSARGTSVQETQYF. This chain joins TRBV20-1 and TRBJ2-5; 7 nucleotides align to TRBD2. This CDR3 has 14 amino acids. The J segment lost 1 base and the V segment lost 1 base, leaving 3 bases of the junction unmatched. Germline CDR1 reads DFQATT; CDR2 reads SNEGSKA (reference sequence).

The chain couples TRBV30 to TRBJ2-1; D is unresolved. CDR3 length: 17 amino acids. Germline assignment: CDR1 GTSNPN and CDR2 SVGIG (reference sequence). Deletions cut 2 bases from V and 4 bases from J, with 21 bases between. CDR3 DNA: TGTGCCTGGAGTACTCTTGGCGGCCCGGCCATTTACAATGAGCAGTTCTTC. It translates to CAWSTLGGPAIYNEQFF.

This sequence joins TRBV13 and TRBJ1-5, with 9 nucleotides matching TRBD1. Germline CDR1 PRHDT, CDR2 FYEKMQ (reference sequence). With 5 bases clipped from V and 2 bases from J, the junction kept 4 bases outside the gene matches. The CDR3 spans 15 residues. The CDR3 DNA follows: TGTGCCAGCAGCGCGACAGGGGGTGGCAATCAGCCCCAGCATTTT. Its translation is CASSATGGGNQPQHF.

About this clonotype itself: Germline is not matched at one junction end, which may reflect a read error. V gene TRBV27 combines with J gene TRBJ2-1; D gene ambiguous. The CDR3 length is 16 residues. Germline V gene sequence: CDR1 MNHEY, CDR2 SMNVEV (reference sequence). CDR3 amino acids: CASSLSWPSSYNDQFF. The CDR3 DNA sequence: TGTGCCAGCAGTTTATCGTGGCCGAGCTCCTACAATGACCAGTTCTTC.

This chain uses TRBV7-2 with TRBJ2-4; no clear D. V was trimmed by 6 bases and J by 10 bases, leaving 13 bases between them. Germline CDR1 and CDR2: SGHTA and FQGNSA. CDR3 length: 12 amino acids. The CDR3 loop is CASSLYESIQYF. CDR3 in DNA: TGTGCCAGCAGTCTCTACGAAAGTATTCAGTACTTC.

This clonotype was seen many times. The chain uses TRBV7-9 and TRBJ2-7; D might be TRBD1 (6 bases). The length of the CDR3 is 17 residues. The V end was cut by 5 bases, the J end by 5 bases, with 25 bases between. Per the germline V gene, CDR1 is SEHNR and CDR2 is FQNEAQ (reference sequence). In DNA form, the CDR3 reads TGTGCCAGCAGCCCCCCTGGTGGCCTGGGGGCTCGCGACGAGCAGTACTTC. As protein: CASSPPGGLGARDEQYF.

This clonotype has a count of ten or more. V usage is TRBV25-1 and J usage is TRBJ2-6, with D possibly matching TRBD2 (5 bases). The CDR3 is 19 amino acids. Per germline, CDR1 MGHDK and CDR2 SYGVNS. The germline V and J ends were trimmed by 4 bases and 1 base, with 20 bases remaining between them. The CDR3 sequence: CASSGPRETGTSGANVLTF. Written as DNA, the CDR3 is TGTGCCAGCAGTGGACCCCGTGAGACGGGAACTTCTGGGGCCAACGTCCTGACTTTC.

This clonotype was counted between two and nine times. This rearrangement joins TRBV3-1 to TRBJ2-7; the D is unclear. This CDR3 contains 13 residues. V lost 5 bases and J lost 0, with 8 bases in between. Germline V gene sequence: CDR1 LGHDT, CDR2 YNNKEL (reference sequence). The DNA of the CDR3 is TGTGCCAGCAGCGGGGTTAACTCCTACGAGCAGTACTTC. Encoded protein: CASSGVNSYEQYF.